This note documents a single TCR beta chain sequence. In its sample, this clone was seen once. What antigen it recognizes has not been identified. There are no base qualities to consult, and no much larger clone falls within one base. This record comes from a study of shared clonotypes between healthy human individuals (dated by TCRdb to the early 2020s). For context, the study as a whole: The cohort included three men and a couple of women between 18 and 49 years of age. Each donor's leukapheresis produced roughly between roughly 0.94 and 9.5 billion PBMCs. For each donor, CD4 naive and CD4 memory were each run on three plates, CD8 naive on two plates, and CD8 memory on one plate. Blood TCR repertoires of about five healthy adults were deeply sequenced to estimate repertoire size and the extent of clonotype sharing between individuals. To increase sequencing depth and limit assay-specific biases, different laboratories used diverse techniques to prepare libraries and sequence TCR repertoires.

In the germline V gene, CDR1 corresponds to MNHEY and CDR2 to SVGAGI. There are 14 amino acids in the CDR3, from cysteine to phenylalanine inclusive. The sequence is cut down to CDR3 DNA, 42 bases in frame from base 1. Study-wide conclusions, independent of this receptor: Sampling was restricted to blood, and TCR repertoires in tissue are likely to differ from TCR repertoires in blood. Larger estimated clonotype richness was generally found for naive subsets than for memory subsets. Compared with non-shared clonotypes, clonotypes shared by all four sorted-subset donors had higher generation probabilities. Approximately 5% of naive CD4, 3.5% of naive CD8, about 2.1% of memory CD4, and 0.35% to 0.5% of memory CD8 clonotypes were shared across four donors. The small number of donors limited the genetic and exposure-history diversity represented. Pairwise subsampling led to the expectation that sequencing depth would affect the degree of clonotype sharing among donors. Incomplete sequencing was indicated by rarefaction of sorted-subset datasets, despite the large sequencing depth.

Donors were healthy HIV-negative adults with no recently reported acute infections or vaccinations. Only Caucasian adults living in Nashville, Tennessee, USA were represented among the donors. CD4+ T cells were enriched by magnetic negative selection; naive cells were then positively selected on CD45RA, and the negative fraction formed the memory subset. After blood collection by leukapheresis, PBMCs were isolated using Ficoll-Histopaque density gradient centrifugation and then cryopreserved in the vapor phase of liquid nitrogen. Analytical flow cytometry was used to check the purity and quantity of every magnetically sorted T cell population. From each sorted fraction, genomic DNA was isolated and quantified by UV absorbance on a Nanodrop 2000c. TCR CDR3 regions were amplified from genomic DNA by multiplex PCR using the deep immunoSEQ assay. Extracted genomic DNA from each cell subset was distributed evenly across all wells of several immunoSEQ 96-well plates, and each plate was treated as a replicate. For sorted subsets, approximately 200 ng of genomic DNA, equivalent to some 30,000 T cell genomes, went into each replicate PCR. Purified libraries were quantified with a Qubit 3.0 fluorometer, sized on a Bioanalyzer 2100, and re-quantified with the KAPA Library Quantification kit. Each immunoSEQ 96-well plate was sequenced on its own single-read 150-cycle Illumina NextSeq 550 flow cell. The source study handled its data this way. The immunoSEQ output contained only junctional sequences without quality scores, so filtering could not match that applied to full-length reads. To assign V/J genes and CDR3, sequences were annotated using PyIR, a Python wrapper for IgBLAST v1.9, with IMGT germline references. Any read was removed if the V/J assignment was weak (E-value above 1e-6), the CDR3 was missing, or the read contained stop codons, out-of-frame junctions, or ambiguous translated residues. V3J clonotypes were defined as sequences sharing the same inferred V gene, J gene, and CDR3 amino acid sequence. The percentage overlap between two repertoires was calculated by dividing the number of shared unique clonotypes by the size of the smaller repertoire. Richness of each repertoire was evaluated using RTK rarefaction, the Chao1 estimator, and Recon v2.1 estimates of unobserved clonotypes. OLGA was used to compute generation probabilities for all TCRbeta clonotypes that the gDNA method yielded from four donors. TCRdb stores this immuneACCESS table with in-frame sequences only. Part of the clones is absent; in the studies checked, under half of the shortfall reflects unresolved V genes, and no reason is known for the rest. The DNA gave D and trimming, while V, J and clone size come from that table. The sample yields more than 1 million clones; approximately 80% were counted once. Approximately 0.56% of the sample is held by the ten biggest clonotypes.

The TCR was taken from a man between 18 and 35 years old in good health. Some clones in this sample may be carry-over from other donors' samples. Sequencing used memory CD4+ T cells from PBMCs. According to the study, the label for this sample's cell subset or site signals: CD45RA-negative fraction. The rearranged chain carries TRBV6-5 and TRBJ2-5; the D gene could be either TRBD1 or TRBD2, each agreeing at 6 bases. The J call may be incorrect, as the DNA end agrees better with TRBJ2-7. At the DNA level, the sequence is TGTGCCAGCAGTACGCTACAGGGACTCTACGAGCAGTACTTC. It codes for CASSTLQGLYEQYF.